These T cell receptor beta chains were read from a single sample in a study of T cell changes during pregnancy in multiple sclerosis. Measured with immunoSEQ multiplex PCR; TCRdb has only the in-frame clones, and not every one. The repertoire holds about 38,000 clones, with about 90% as singletons. This specimen consisted of CD4+ T cells from peripheral blood mononuclear cells, obtained after pregnancy. The receptors shown here come from a female donor in good health, enrolled as a control in a pregnancy study. Both conserved end residues are part of each CDR3. The D gene is left open where the match is weak.

TRBD1 TRBV10-3 CAISGTGASVSYEQYF
. TRBV30 CAWSPIVAEQYF
. TRBV18 CASSPIATYTEAFF
TRBD1 TRBV5-5 CASSYTGTGAFEQYF
. TRBV18 CASSPGQLYEQYF
TRBD1 TRBV5-4 CASSLAAGGRETQYF
TRBD1 TRBV7-2 CASSFGQGGTEAFF
TRBD1 TRBV15 CATSRGPPGQGYEQYF
. TRBV12-5 CASGLTGLAVSPLHF
TRBD2 TRBV12-5 CASGLQGGKQETQYF
. TRBV5-4 CASTHMGAIYGYTF
. TRBV28 CASSPGTRSTDTQYF
TRBD1 TRBV11-2 CASSSGQGSITEAFF
TRBD2 TRBV29-1 CSGRELAGAGYNEQFF
TRBD1 TRBV19 CASSTRTGEAFF
. TRBV6-5 CASSLSLNTEAFF
. TRBV5-6 CASSLGVGTGGTEAFF
. TRBV7-6 CASSWGPSTEAFF
. TRBV7-6 CASSSGVAFHEQFF
. TRBV30 CAWRWGDQPGKLFF
TRBD2 TRBV5-1 CASSRAPGGDNEQFF
TRBD2 TRBV7-8 CASSLRAGDNEQFF
. TRBV6-1 CASRDTNSLYEQYF
. TRBV27 CASGRGSTNEQYF
TRBD2 TRBV6-1 CASRGLAAANEQFF
. TRBV18 CASSPQGVVYGYTF
TRBD1 TRBV28 CASSSWTGDGYTF
. TRBV5-1 CASSYREENGELFF
TRBD2 TRBV5-4 CASSPVASGEVDEQYF
TRBD1 TRBV30 CAWSPGTGRGDTQYF
TRBD2 TRBV7-6 CASSLVPSGGADTQYF
TRBD1 TRBV11-2 CASSFGQGSYNEQFF